These 7 T cell receptor beta chains were all obtained from the same sample, sequenced in a study of blood T cell repertoires in COVID-19 (dated by TCRdb to about 2020). The library came from the immunoSEQ multiplex PCR assay. Entries here come from immuneACCESS through TCRdb and include only in-frame sequences with V and J called. Some clones fail to appear in such tables; in the studies checked, an unresolved V gene covers under half of the shortfall, and the cause of the remainder is unknown. The sample table contains some 250,000 clones; only one count was recorded for approximately 88% of them. Jointly, the top ten make up around 25% of the sample. The sequencing input was peripheral blood. Every receptor here comes from a middle-aged man with acute or convalescent COVID-19.

V and J are TRBV6-5 and TRBJ1-2, with 9 nucleotides matching TRBD1. J was trimmed by 6 bases and V by 7 bases; bases with no gene match: 12. This CDR3 region has 15 residues. CDR1 MNHEY and CDR2 SVGAGI come from the germline V gene. In DNA form, the CDR3 reads TGTGCCAGCACCCACCGGGGGGACAGGGAGAATGGCTACACCTTC. It yields the protein CASTHRGDRENGYTF.

This clone was observed a handful of times. The chain has TRBV5-8 and TRBJ2-3; the D gene is possibly TRBD2 (5 bases). The germline CDR1 and CDR2 sequences are SGHTS and YDEGEE. Trimming stripped 2 bases from V and 0 bases from J, with 10 bases between. The CDR3 has 15 residues. The CDR3 coding sequence is TGTGCCAGCAGCTTCCGGGGAAAAAGCACAGATACGCAGTATTTT. Encoded protein: CASSFRGKSTDTQYF.

The chain links TRBV14 to TRBJ2-2, with D possibly matching TRBD1 (5 bases). CDR3 length: 16 residues. CDR1 is SGHDN and CDR2 is FVKESK in the germline V gene. V was clipped by 0 bases and J by 3 bases, with 11 bases between them. The CDR3 nucleotides are TGTGCCAGCAGCCAAGATAACAGGATCTACACCGGGGAGCTGTTTTTT. Translated: CASSQDNRIYTGELFF.

This rearrangement joins TRBV24-1 to TRBJ2-3; D is undetermined. Trimming took 9 bases from V and 0 from J, leaving 9 bases between them. The CDR3 runs to 13 residues. CDR1 is KGHDR, CDR2 SFDVKD, per germline. The CDR3 spells CATQNPSTDTQYF. The CDR3 DNA reads TGTGCCACCCAGAATCCTAGCACAGATACGCAGTATTTT.

The CDR3 region has the DNA TGTGCCAGTAGTCCGGGACTCAAGTTTAGGAACACTGAAGCTTTCTTT. The encoded protein is CASSPGLKFRNTEAFF. The genes are TRBV19 and TRBJ1-1, with D perhaps matching TRBD1 (5 bases). The V end lost 5 bases, the J end lost 1 base, and 17 bases lay between the germline ends. CDR3 length: 16 residues. Germline CDR1 and CDR2: LNHDA and SQIVND (reference sequence).

The chain combines TRBV3-1 (or the pseudogene TRBV3-2) with TRBJ1-2, with 10 bases lining up with TRBD1. This CDR3 spans 18 amino acids. V was clipped by 2 bases and J by 6 bases; unmatched bases: 15. The V gene's germline CDR1 is LGHDT and CDR2 YNNKEL (reference sequence). The CDR3 reads CASSQQWGQGKTSNGYTF. Here the CDR3 DNA reads TGTGCCAGCAGCCAACAGTGGGGACAGGGGAAGACTTCGAATGGCTACACCTTC.

The chain combines TRBV5-1 with TRBJ2-5; 9 nucleotides align to TRBD1. This CDR3 comprises 15 residues. V dropped 3 bases and J dropped 2; count of bases not matched to a gene: 5. Germline V CDR1 and CDR2: SGHRS, YFSETQ. CDR3 nucleotide sequence: TGCGCCAGCAGCTGGGGACAGGGAGGACAAGAGACCCAGTACTTC. This translates into CASSWGQGGQETQYF. Full variable domain (outside the CDR3, taken from reference TRBV5-1 and TRBJ2-5): KAGVTQTPRYLIKTRGQQVTLSCSPISGHRSVSWYQQTPGQGLQFLFEYFSETQRNKGNFPGRFSGRQFSNSRSEMNVSTLELGDSALYLCASSWGQGGQETQYFGPGTRLLVL.